This TCR beta chain was sequenced during a study of beta chain features in type 1 diabetes. The V gene lost 3 bases and the J gene lost 4 bases, with 8 bases spanning the gap. The CDR3 length is 12 residues. CDR1 GTSNPN and CDR2 SVGIG come from the germline V gene (reference sequence). Expressed TCRB transcripts got sequenced, as all isolated RNA was reverse transcribed. Clones were sequenced by immunoSEQ multiplex PCR, and TCRdb holds only the in-frame ones, with some missing. The sample lists nearly 250,000 clones; roughly two thirds were seen once. With regard to this clone: Additional DNA sequences in this sample encode the identical CDR3.

Every donor had blood drawn once into heparin, approximately 120 mL on average. Input material: naive CD4+ T cells from blood. The gene calls are TRBV30 and TRBJ2-3; D is unclear. The TCR sequence derives from a young man in good health. In DNA form, the CDR3 reads TGTGCCTGGAGCGCAGGTGCAGATACGCAGTATTTT. Protein sequence: CAWSAGADTQYF.